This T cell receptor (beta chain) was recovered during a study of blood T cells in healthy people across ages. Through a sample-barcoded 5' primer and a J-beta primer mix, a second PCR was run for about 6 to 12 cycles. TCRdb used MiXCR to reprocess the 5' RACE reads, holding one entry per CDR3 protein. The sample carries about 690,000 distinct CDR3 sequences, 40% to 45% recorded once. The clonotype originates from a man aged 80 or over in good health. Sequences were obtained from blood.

The CDR3, as DNA: TGTGCCAGCAGCCCGGGACAGGGATGGGACAATGAGCAGTACTTC. It yields the protein CASSPGQGWDNEQYF. V is TRBV7-2 and J is TRBJ2-5; 9 bases line up with TRBD1. Germline values: CDR1 SGHTA, CDR2 FQGNSA. The CDR3 is 15 residues long. Trimming removed 5 bases from V and 11 bases from J; junction bases left unmatched: 15.